The source of this T cell receptor (beta chain) is a study of T cell changes during pregnancy in multiple sclerosis. Sequenced by immunoSEQ multiplex PCR; TCRdb stores in-frame clones only, minus some. The table lists 10,000 to 15,000 clones, around 88% of them singletons. Germline-derived CDR1 and CDR2 are LNHDA and SQIVND (reference sequence). V gave up 3 bases and J gave up 1 base, with 14 bases separating them. This CDR3 region has 16 residues. Here the sequenced sample was CD8+ T cells from peripheral blood mononuclear cells, taken in the second trimester of pregnancy. This rearrangement joins TRBV19 to TRBJ2-3; D unresolved. The sequence came from a female donor in good health, enrolled as a control in a pregnancy study. In DNA form, the CDR3 reads TGTGCCAGTAGTATGTATGGAGCCGGTGGCACAGATACGCAGTATTTT. Translated: CASSMYGAGGTDTQYF.